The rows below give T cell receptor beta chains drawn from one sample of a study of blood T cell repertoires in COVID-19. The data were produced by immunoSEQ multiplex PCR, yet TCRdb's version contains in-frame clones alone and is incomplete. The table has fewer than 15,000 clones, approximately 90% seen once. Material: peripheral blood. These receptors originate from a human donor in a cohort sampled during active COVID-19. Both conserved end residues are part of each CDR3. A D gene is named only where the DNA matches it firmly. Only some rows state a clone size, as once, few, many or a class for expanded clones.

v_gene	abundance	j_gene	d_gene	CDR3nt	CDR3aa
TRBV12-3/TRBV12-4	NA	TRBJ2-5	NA	TGTGCCAGCAGTCACCCTAGAGGCAACCAGTACTTC	CASSHPRGNQYF
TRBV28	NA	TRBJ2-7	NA	TGTGCCAGCAGTACCGGGGGTAGCCGGGTGGAGGAGCAGTACTTC	CASSTGGSRVEEQYF
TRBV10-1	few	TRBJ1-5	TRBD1	TGCGCCAGCAGAAAGAACAGGGGGCGCGGGGAGCCCCAGCATTTT	CASRKNRGRGEPQHF
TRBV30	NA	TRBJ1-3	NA	TGTGCCTGGAGTTCCGGGACACGCTCTGGAAACACCATATATTTT	CAWSSGTRSGNTIYF
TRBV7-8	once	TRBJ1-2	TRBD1	TGTGCCAGCAGCTTTGGGACAGGGGAAAATGGCTACACCTTC	CASSFGTGENGYTF
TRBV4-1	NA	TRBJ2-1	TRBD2	TGCGCCAGCAGCCAATTAGCGGGGGGGCAAGGTCTTGAGCAGTTCTTC	CASSQLAGGQGLEQFF
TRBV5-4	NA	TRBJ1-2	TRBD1	TGTGCCAGCAGCCGGGGACAGGGGAGGGGCTACACCTTC	CASSRGQGRGYTF
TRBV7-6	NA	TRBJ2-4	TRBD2	TGTGCCAGCAGCTCCATCGGGACTAGCGATAGCATTCAGTACTTC	CASSSIGTSDSIQYF
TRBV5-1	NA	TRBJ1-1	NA	TGCGCCAGCAGCTTGGTTCAGGGGAAGGTCACTGAAGCTTTCTTT	CASSLVQGKVTEAFF
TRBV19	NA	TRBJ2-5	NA	TGTGCCAGTAGTATATTGGAGGGTATAGGTTCGGCCCAGTACTTC	CASSILEGIGSAQYF
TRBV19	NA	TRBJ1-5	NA	TGTGCCAGTAGTATGGAGGGAGAACAGCCCCAGCATTTT	CASSMEGEQPQHF
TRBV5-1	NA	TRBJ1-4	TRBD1	TGCGCCAGCAGCTCGGGACAGGGTTTCGAAAAACTGTTTTTT	CASSSGQGFEKLFF
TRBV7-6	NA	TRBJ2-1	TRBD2	TGTGCCAGCAGCCCGGGGGGGAGTCTAGCGGGAGGGCCGAATGAGCAGTTCTTC	CASSPGGSLAGGPNEQFF
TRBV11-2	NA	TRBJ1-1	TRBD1	TGTGCCAGCAGCCAACCGGGACAGCAGAACACTGAAGCTTTCTTT	CASSQPGQQNTEAFF
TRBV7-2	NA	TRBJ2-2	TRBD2	TGTGCCAGCAGCCCGCGGGGGGGGGTGAACACCGGGGAGCTGTTTTTT	CASSPRGGVNTGELFF
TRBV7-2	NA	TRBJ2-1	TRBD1	TGTGCCAGCAGACGGGACAGCTCCTACAATGAGCAGTTCTTC	CASRRDSSYNEQFF
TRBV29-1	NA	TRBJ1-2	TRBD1	TGCAGCGTGTCCGGGACAGGGCGTAACTATGGCTACACCTTC	CSVSGTGRNYGYTF
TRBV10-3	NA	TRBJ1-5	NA	TGTGCCATCAGTGAGCCCTCGCTTGGGGGCTGGGATCAGCCCCAGCATTTT	CAISEPSLGGWDQPQHF
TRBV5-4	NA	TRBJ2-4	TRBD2	TGTGCCAGCACCGCGGCGGGACTAGCGGCCTCGGGTAACATTCAGTACTTC	CASTAAGLAASGNIQYF
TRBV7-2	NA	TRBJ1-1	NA	TGTGCCAGCAGCTTGACAGAGAACACTGAAGCTTTCTTT	CASSLTENTEAFF
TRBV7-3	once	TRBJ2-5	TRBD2	TGTGCCAGCAGCCCCTCGGGGGGGCGGGGTGAGACCCAGTACTTC	CASSPSGGRGETQYF
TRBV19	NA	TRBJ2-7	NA	TGTGCGACCTCTTTTCGGAGGGACGAGCAGTACTTC	CATSFRRDEQYF
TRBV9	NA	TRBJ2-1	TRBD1	TGTGCCAGCAGCGTAGGAGGGGGCCGTGAAAATGAGCAGTTCTTC	CASSVGGGRENEQFF
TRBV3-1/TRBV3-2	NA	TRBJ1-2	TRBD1	TGTGCCAGCAGCCAAGGGAAATCGGGACAGATTAATATCGATGGCTACACCTTC	CASSQGKSGQINIDGYTF
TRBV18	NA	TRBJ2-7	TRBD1	TGTGCCAGCTCACCTGCCGGGACAGGGAGGGAGCAGTACTTC	CASSPAGTGREQYF
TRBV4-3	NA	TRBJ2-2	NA	TGCGCCAGCAGCCAAGACCCGGAGGGTGACACCGGGGAGCTGTTTTTT	CASSQDPEGDTGELFF
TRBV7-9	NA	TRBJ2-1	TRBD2	TGTGCCAGCAGCTTAGTCGGGGGGGCCCGTGGTGAGCAGTTCTTC	CASSLVGGARGEQFF
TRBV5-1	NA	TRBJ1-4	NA	TGCGCCAGCAGCTTGAACGGGGGGAATGAAAAACTGTTTTTT	CASSLNGGNEKLFF
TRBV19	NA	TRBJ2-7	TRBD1	TGTGCCAGTAGGATCCAGACAGGGGCCTACGAGCAGTACTTC	CASRIQTGAYEQYF
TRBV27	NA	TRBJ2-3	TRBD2	TGTGCCAGCAGTAGGGGACTAGCGGGCACAGATACGCAGTATTTT	CASSRGLAGTDTQYF
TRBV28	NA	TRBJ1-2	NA	TGTGCCAGCAGCCCCGGCAGGGACTATGGCTACACCTTC	CASSPGRDYGYTF
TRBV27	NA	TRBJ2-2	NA	TGTGCCAGCAGTTTATCAGGGGCCGCGAACACCGGGGAGCTGTTTTTT	CASSLSGAANTGELFF
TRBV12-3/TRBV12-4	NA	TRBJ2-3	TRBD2	TGTGCCGTTAGCGGGGGGGGCACAGATACGCAGTATTTT	CAVSGGGTDTQYF
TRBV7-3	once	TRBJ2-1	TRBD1	TGTGCCAGCAGCACACTCCCGGGACAGGGGATGAATGAGCAGTTCTTC	CASSTLPGQGMNEQFF
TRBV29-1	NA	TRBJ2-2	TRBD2	TGCAGCGTTGTTGACGGGAGGGCCGTGGGGGAGCTGTTTTTT	CSVVDGRAVGELFF
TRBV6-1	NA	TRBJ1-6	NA	TGTGCCAGCAGTGAAGGGGCTTCACCCCTCCACTTT	CASSEGASPLHF
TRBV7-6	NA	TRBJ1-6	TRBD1	TGTGCCAGCAGCTTGGGGGGGACAGGAACCTATTCACCCCTCCACTTT	CASSLGGTGTYSPLHF
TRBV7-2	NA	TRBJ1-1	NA	TGTGCCAGCAGCGAATCAGGGGACACTGAAGCTTTCTTT	CASSESGDTEAFF
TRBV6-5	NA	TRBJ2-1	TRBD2	TGTGCCACCCGTGCTCTAGCGGGAGAATACAATGAGCAGTTCTTC	CATRALAGEYNEQFF
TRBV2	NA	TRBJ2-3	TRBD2	TGTGCCAGCAGGGGACTAGCGGGGCTAACAGATACGCAGTATTTT	CASRGLAGLTDTQYF
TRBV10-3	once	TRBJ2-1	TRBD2	TGTGCCATCAGTTCACTAGCGGGTAGTTACAATGAGCAGTTCTTC	CAISSLAGSYNEQFF
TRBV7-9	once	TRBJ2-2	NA	TGTGCCAGCAGCTTACCCCAGGGACTGGGCCAGGGGCTGTTTTTT	CASSLPQGLGQGLFF
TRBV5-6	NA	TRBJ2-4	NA	TGTGCCAGCAGCACCACTAGTTTTGGCAAAAACATTCAGTACTTC	CASSTTSFGKNIQYF
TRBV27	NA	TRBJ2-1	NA	TGTGCCAGCAGTTTTACGATGGACTTCACTTACAATGAGCAGTTCTTC	CASSFTMDFTYNEQFF
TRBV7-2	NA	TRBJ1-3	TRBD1	TGTGCCAGCACCCGGGACAGGGCTGGAAACACCATATATTTT	CASTRDRAGNTIYF
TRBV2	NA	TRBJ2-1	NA	TGTGCCAGCAGTGCTCAGGGAAATGAGCAGTTCTTC	CASSAQGNEQFF
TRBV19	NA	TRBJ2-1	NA	TGTGCCAGTAGTGTGAGTACCACGACCTACAATGAGCAGTTCTTC	CASSVSTTTYNEQFF
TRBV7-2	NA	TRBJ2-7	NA	TGTGCCAGCAGCTTCCAGGGGGAGGCATCCGAGCAGTACTTC	CASSFQGEASEQYF